Below are 6 T cell receptor beta chains sequenced from a single sample in a study of tissue T cells after allogeneic stem cell transplantation. Method: immunoSEQ multiplex PCR; TCRdb's copy keeps in-frame clones and lacks some. The table lists around 10,000 clones, less than 45% of them singletons. Time point: mouse harvest day 7 after allogeneic transplant. The graft held 10^6 splenic CD5+ T cells and 10^7 T-cell-depleted bone marrow cells. The specimen was skin. These receptors were taken from a female BALB/c mouse given C57BL/6 T cells with graft-versus-host disease after an allogeneic hematopoietic cell transplant.

Remarks on this clone: Genes here carry mouse names. The read ends 1 residue shy of where the CDR3 ends; the end is completed using the germline J gene. The chain recombines TRBV3 with TRBJ1-1, with D perhaps matching TRBD1 (5 bases). This CDR3 contains 14 residues. V was pared by 5 bases and J by 3 bases, with 13 bases between. Germline V gives CDR1 SNHLY, CDR2 FYNGKV (reference sequence). The CDR3 reads CASSPRGGDTEVFF. CDR3 DNA, as far as it was read: TGTGCCAGCAGCCCCCGGGGGGGGGACACAGAAGTCTTC.

Note on this clone: Gene and germline names: mouse. The read stops 1 residue short of the end of the CDR3; the missing end is completed from the germline J gene. The chain carries TRBV26 and TRBJ1-6; possibly TRBD1 for D (6 bases). TRBJ1-6 falls under the ORF class, with uncertain function. From germline, CDR1 is KGHPV and CDR2 FQNQEV (reference sequence). This CDR3 spans 14 amino acids. The V and J ends lost 6 bases and 3 bases respectively, with 9 bases between them. The DNA read from the CDR3 is TGTGCCAGCAGCCCAGGGGTCTATAATTCGCCCCTCTAC. Translation gives CASSPGVYNSPLY. The whole CDR3 sequence reads CASSPGVYNSPLYF.

This clone was counted a single time. Mouse germline and gene names are used. The sequenced part of the CDR3 DNA is TGTGCCAGCAGTGATGAGGGGGGGGCGCTTGAACAGTAC. Translation gives CASSDEGGALEQY. The complete CDR3 sequence is CASSDEGGALEQYF. V gene TRBV13-3 combines with J gene TRBJ2-7; TRBD2 matches 8 bases. Read sequence stops 1 residue before the CDR3 end, and the germline J gene provides the missing end. Germline CDR1 and CDR2: NNHDY and SYVADS. This CDR3 is 14 amino acids long. Trimming removed 0 bases from V and 6 bases from J; junction bases left unmatched: 5.

Note on this clone: Germline and genes here are mouse. The read is 1 residue too short to cover the CDR3 end, so that end is filled in from the germline J gene. V usage is TRBV26 and J usage is TRBJ2-1, with TRBD1 identical over 7 bases. CDR3 size: 13 residues. The J segment lost 5 bases and the V segment lost 6 bases, leaving 4 bases of the junction unmatched. CDR1 is KGHPV, CDR2 FQNQEV, per germline (reference sequence). CDR3: CASSHRGDAEQFF. The DNA read from the CDR3 is TGTGCCAGCAGCCACAGGGGAGATGCTGAGCAGTTC.

As to this clone: Genes and germline come from the mouse. The read falls 1 residue short of the CDR3 end, and the missing part is taken from the germline J gene. The rearrangement joins TRBV26 to TRBJ1-2; D remains unclear. V gave up 3 bases and J gave up 0 bases, with 5 bases separating them. The germline gives CDR1 KGHPV, CDR2 FQNQEV (reference sequence). This CDR3 has 13 amino acids. The CDR3 DNA, read in part, is TGTGCCAGCAGTCTTGGTTCAAACTCCGACTACACC. This translates into CASSLGSNSDYT. The full-length CDR3 reads as CASSLGSNSDYTF.

This clone occurred a few times. The listed genes are named as in mouse. With the read ending 1 residue before the CDR3 end, the germline J gene is used to fill in that end. The V call is TRBV16, the J call TRBJ2-7; 8 nucleotides agree with TRBD2. J was trimmed by 4 bases and V by 2 bases; bases with no gene match: 1. Germline lookup yields CDR1 SGHSA and CDR2 FRNQAP. This CDR3 region has 13 residues. Partial CDR3 DNA: TGTGCAAGCAGCTTATTGGGGGGGTATGAACAGTAC. As protein: CASSLLGGYEQY. The whole CDR3 protein reads CASSLLGGYEQYF.